The clone carrying this T cell receptor (beta chain) was detected many times. Its specificity is not known. Cells are PBMCs isolated from more than 8.5 ml of fresh blood. This sample is drawn from a study of T cells in Graves' hyperthyroidism and ophthalmopathy. RNA transcripts gave rise to amplified TCR beta CDR3 regions. HTBI primers drove first-round RT-PCR of the TCR CDR3. TCRdb reanalysed the multiplex PCR reads using MiXCR and keeps one entry per CDR3 protein. The sample consists of 530,000 or so distinct CDR3 sequences, roughly 15% of them appearing once. Study outcomes and limitations: Blood held most thyroid clonotypes expanded above 0.001 frequency. The model anticipated ophthalmopathy a median about 6.5 months pre-onset.

The CDR3 is made up of 13 amino acids. Trimming took off 1 base at V and 3 bases at J, with 9 bases between the two ends. The germline CDR1 and CDR2 sequences are GTSNPN and SVGIG (reference sequence). The TCR was taken from a woman in her late teens or twenties with Graves' ophthalmopathy. This sequence joins TRBV30 and TRBJ1-1; D call uncertain. Sequencing input: blood. The CDR3 DNA reads TGTGCCTGGAGTGAACCCGTACACACTGAAGCTTTCTTT. It translates to CAWSEPVHTEAFF.